The rows below give T cell receptor beta chains drawn from one sample of a study of OX40 agonist ivuxolimab in advanced cancers. Clones were sequenced by immunoSEQ multiplex PCR, and TCRdb holds only the in-frame ones, with some missing. The sample has more than 55,000 clones, 80% to 90% seen once; the top ten hold 0.95% to 1.5%. Sequences were derived from CD4+ or CD8+ T cells sorted from blood, sampled in a trial of the OX40 agonist ivuxolimab. These receptors were obtained from an adult with an advanced solid tumor such as melanoma, head and neck, liver or kidney cancer. Both conserved end residues are part of each CDR3. Each record gives: CDR3 DNA, CDR3 protein, V gene, clone size, J gene, D gene. The D gene is left open where the match is weak. Some rows mark clone size as missing; the rest say once, few, many or name a class of expanded clone.

CDR3nt: TGTGCCAGCAGACGACAGGGTTTGGCTGGAAACACCATATATTTT
CDR3aa: CASRRQGLAGNTIYF
v_gene: TRBV6-5
abundance: -
j_gene: TRBJ1-3
d_gene: TRBD1

CDR3nt: TGCACCAGCAGCCAAGAAGGCGGAGAGATTATCCAAGAGACCCAGTACTTC
CDR3aa: CTSSQEGGEIIQETQYF
v_gene: TRBV1
abundance: -
j_gene: TRBJ2-5
d_gene: -

CDR3nt: TGTGCCAGCAGCGCTAGTAGGGAAGAGACCCAGTACTTC
CDR3aa: CASSASREETQYF
v_gene: TRBV7-6
abundance: -
j_gene: TRBJ2-5
d_gene: -

CDR3nt: TGTGCCAGCACCGCGGGGTGGTTGCACGAGCAGTACTTC
CDR3aa: CASTAGWLHEQYF
v_gene: TRBV6-1
abundance: -
j_gene: TRBJ2-7
d_gene: -

CDR3nt: TGTGCCAGCAGCCAACTTTCTTTCGTCAATGAGCAGTTCTTC
CDR3aa: CASSQLSFVNEQFF
v_gene: TRBV12-1
abundance: few
j_gene: TRBJ2-1
d_gene: -

CDR3nt: TGTGCCAGTAGTATTGGTCCCCACTCCACGGGCAATCAGCCCCAGCATTTT
CDR3aa: CASSIGPHSTGNQPQHF
v_gene: TRBV19
abundance: few
j_gene: TRBJ1-5
d_gene: -

CDR3nt: TGTGCCAGCAGGCCCGGACCGATCTATGGCTACACCTTC
CDR3aa: CASRPGPIYGYTF
v_gene: TRBV6-5
abundance: -
j_gene: TRBJ1-2
d_gene: -

CDR3nt: TGCGCCAGCAGCTCCCAAACCTACGAGCAGTACTTC
CDR3aa: CASSSQTYEQYF
v_gene: TRBV5-1
abundance: -
j_gene: TRBJ2-7
d_gene: -

CDR3nt: TGTGCCAGTAGGGGGACGGGAACTAACAATGAGCAGTTCTTC
CDR3aa: CASRGTGTNNEQFF
v_gene: TRBV19
abundance: few
j_gene: TRBJ2-1
d_gene: -

CDR3nt: TGTGCCAGCAGTGAGTCGTCCGGACACTTCACCTACGAGCAGTACTTC
CDR3aa: CASSESSGHFTYEQYF
v_gene: TRBV2
abundance: -
j_gene: TRBJ2-7
d_gene: -

CDR3nt: TGCGCCAGCAGCTCGACCATTACGACTAGCGGGTCCACAGATACGCAGTATTTT
CDR3aa: CASSSTITTSGSTDTQYF
v_gene: TRBV5-1
abundance: few
j_gene: TRBJ2-3
d_gene: TRBD2

CDR3nt: TGCGCCAGCAGTGAATCCCGAGGGGGGTACAATGAGCAGTTCTTC
CDR3aa: CASSESRGGYNEQFF
v_gene: TRBV10-1
abundance: -
j_gene: TRBJ2-1
d_gene: -

CDR3nt: TGTGCCAGTAGTAGGGCGGCGGGAGGTCCCACAGATACGCAGTATTTT
CDR3aa: CASSRAAGGPTDTQYF
v_gene: TRBV19
abundance: -
j_gene: TRBJ2-3
d_gene: TRBD2

CDR3nt: TGTGCCAGCAGAAGGGGTAGCGTTACCGGGGAGCTGTTTTTT
CDR3aa: CASRRGSVTGELFF
v_gene: TRBV7-6
abundance: -
j_gene: TRBJ2-2
d_gene: -

CDR3nt: TGTGCCAGCAGCCCCGGGTTAGCGGGGCCCGGGGAGACCCAGTACTTC
CDR3aa: CASSPGLAGPGETQYF
v_gene: TRBV5-6
abundance: -
j_gene: TRBJ2-5
d_gene: TRBD2

CDR3nt: TGTGCCAGCAGCCCGAAGGGGGGGGTAGGCTACTCCTACAATGAGCAGTTCTTC
CDR3aa: CASSPKGGVGYSYNEQFF
v_gene: TRBV7-8
abundance: -
j_gene: TRBJ2-1
d_gene: -

CDR3nt: TGCGCCAGCAGCGCTGACACCCGTAATGAAAAACTGTTTTTT
CDR3aa: CASSADTRNEKLFF
v_gene: TRBV5-1
abundance: -
j_gene: TRBJ1-4
d_gene: -

CDR3nt: TGCGCCAGCAGCTTGGAGGTAGGGTTGGGGGAAGCTTTCTTT
CDR3aa: CASSLEVGLGEAFF
v_gene: TRBV5-1
abundance: few
j_gene: TRBJ1-1
d_gene: -

CDR3nt: TGTGCCAGTACTATTCCGGGGATGGGCACTGAAGCTTTCTTT
CDR3aa: CASTIPGMGTEAFF
v_gene: TRBV19
abundance: -
j_gene: TRBJ1-1
d_gene: -

CDR3nt: TGTGCCAGTAGTATACAGGGACTAGCGACTGAGCAGTACTTC
CDR3aa: CASSIQGLATEQYF
v_gene: TRBV19
abundance: -
j_gene: TRBJ2-7
d_gene: TRBD2

CDR3nt: TGTGCCAGCAGTAAAAGAAACCGACAGGGACTAGTCAATGAGCAGTTCTTC
CDR3aa: CASSKRNRQGLVNEQFF
v_gene: TRBV9
abundance: once
j_gene: TRBJ2-1
d_gene: -

CDR3nt: TGTGCCAGCAGCTTCACCACTAGCTCTGGAAACACCATATATTTT
CDR3aa: CASSFTTSSGNTIYF
v_gene: TRBV13
abundance: -
j_gene: TRBJ1-3
d_gene: -

CDR3nt: TGTGCCAGCAGTTCGTTTGGACAGGGCGTCGGTGGCTACACCTTC
CDR3aa: CASSSFGQGVGGYTF
v_gene: TRBV28
abundance: -
j_gene: TRBJ1-2
d_gene: TRBD1

CDR3nt: TGTGCCAGCAGTGGGCAGGGCTCTGGAAACACCATATATTTT
CDR3aa: CASSGQGSGNTIYF
v_gene: TRBV25-1
abundance: once
j_gene: TRBJ1-3
d_gene: -

CDR3nt: TGCGCCAGCAGCTCCACGCCGGGCGGACTCCCCTACGAGCAGTACTTC
CDR3aa: CASSSTPGGLPYEQYF
v_gene: TRBV5-1
abundance: -
j_gene: TRBJ2-7
d_gene: -

CDR3nt: TGCGCCAGCAGCTCAGAAAGGGGGGAGACCCAGTACTTC
CDR3aa: CASSSERGETQYF
v_gene: TRBV5-1
abundance: -
j_gene: TRBJ2-5
d_gene: -

CDR3nt: TGTGCCAGTAGATCCGGGGAAGTTGGCAATCAGCCCCAGCATTTT
CDR3aa: CASRSGEVGNQPQHF
v_gene: TRBV19
abundance: -
j_gene: TRBJ1-5
d_gene: -

CDR3nt: TGTGCCAGCAGTTACCCCTGGGAAGGCCCTGGAGAGCAGTTCTTC
CDR3aa: CASSYPWEGPGEQFF
v_gene: TRBV6-5
abundance: once
j_gene: TRBJ2-1
d_gene: -

CDR3nt: TGTGCCAGCAGCTTTGACCCGGGACAGGGACAAGAGACCCAGTACTTC
CDR3aa: CASSFDPGQGQETQYF
v_gene: TRBV7-3
abundance: -
j_gene: TRBJ2-5
d_gene: TRBD1

CDR3nt: TGCGCCAGCAGCCCCCGGGGGGCCCCGGGGAGTATCCGTTTACAAGAGACCCAGTACTTC
CDR3aa: CASSPRGAPGSIRLQETQYF
v_gene: TRBV4-1
abundance: -
j_gene: TRBJ2-5
d_gene: -

CDR3nt: TGTGCCAGCAGCCGGGACAGGGGCACAGATACGCAGTATTTT
CDR3aa: CASSRDRGTDTQYF
v_gene: TRBV7-3
abundance: -
j_gene: TRBJ2-3
d_gene: TRBD1

CDR3nt: TGTGCCAGCAGTTTTATCCAGGGCAACTATGGCTACACCTTC
CDR3aa: CASSFIQGNYGYTF
v_gene: TRBV28
abundance: -
j_gene: TRBJ1-2
d_gene: -

CDR3nt: TGTGCCAGCAGCGCTGTTGGACTAGCGGGACGCACAGATACGCAGTATTTT
CDR3aa: CASSAVGLAGRTDTQYF
v_gene: TRBV28
abundance: -
j_gene: TRBJ2-3
d_gene: TRBD2

CDR3nt: TGTGCCAGCAAACAGGATCCCGGAGCGAACACCGGGGAGCTGTTTTTT
CDR3aa: CASKQDPGANTGELFF
v_gene: TRBV2
abundance: -
j_gene: TRBJ2-2
d_gene: -

CDR3nt: TGTGCCAGCAGTTTCGACGGGGAATACTATAATTCACCCCTCCACTTT
CDR3aa: CASSFDGEYYNSPLHF
v_gene: TRBV6-6
abundance: -
j_gene: TRBJ1-6
d_gene: -

CDR3nt: TGCGCCAGCAGCCAAGATAGGAGGGGGCCCGGCTACACCTTC
CDR3aa: CASSQDRRGPGYTF
v_gene: TRBV4-1
abundance: few
j_gene: TRBJ1-2
d_gene: TRBD1

CDR3nt: TGTGCCAGCAGCGTAGAAGGGTCATCTGGAAACACCATATATTTT
CDR3aa: CASSVEGSSGNTIYF
v_gene: TRBV9
abundance: -
j_gene: TRBJ1-3
d_gene: -

CDR3nt: TGCGCCAGCAGCTTGGTCGCAGGGGGAGAGCAGACCCAGTACTTC
CDR3aa: CASSLVAGGEQTQYF
v_gene: TRBV5-1
abundance: -
j_gene: TRBJ2-5
d_gene: TRBD1

CDR3nt: TGTGCCAGCAGCTTGGGGGGGTTTGATACGCAGTATTTT
CDR3aa: CASSLGGFDTQYF
v_gene: TRBV5-5
abundance: -
j_gene: TRBJ2-3
d_gene: -

CDR3nt: TGTGCCATCAGTGGTGAGCATCAGCCCCAGCATTTT
CDR3aa: CAISGEHQPQHF
v_gene: TRBV10-3
abundance: -
j_gene: TRBJ1-5
d_gene: -

CDR3nt: TGTGCCAGCAGTGAATGGCGGGAGACTCATAATTCACCCCTCCACTTT
CDR3aa: CASSEWRETHNSPLHF
v_gene: TRBV2
abundance: -
j_gene: TRBJ1-6
d_gene: -

CDR3nt: TGTGCCAGCAGTTTCGGACGGTCCTCCTACAATGAGCAGTTCTTC
CDR3aa: CASSFGRSSYNEQFF
v_gene: TRBV27
abundance: -
j_gene: TRBJ2-1
d_gene: -

CDR3nt: TGTGCCAGCAGCTTATCCGGGGGTACTAGGGGTGAGCAGTTCTTC
CDR3aa: CASSLSGGTRGEQFF
v_gene: TRBV11-3
abundance: -
j_gene: TRBJ2-1
d_gene: -

CDR3nt: TGTGCCAGCAGCAAGACAGGGCTGGGCGGGGAGCTGTTTTTT
CDR3aa: CASSKTGLGGELFF
v_gene: TRBV5-6
abundance: -
j_gene: TRBJ2-2
d_gene: TRBD1

CDR3nt: TGTGCCAGCAGCTTGGAGCGGGGGGAGTCCTACAATGAGCAGTTCTTC
CDR3aa: CASSLERGESYNEQFF
v_gene: TRBV5-4
abundance: -
j_gene: TRBJ2-1
d_gene: TRBD2

CDR3nt: TGTGCCAGCAGCTTTGATTCGGGGGTCCAAGAGACCCAGTACTTC
CDR3aa: CASSFDSGVQETQYF
v_gene: TRBV7-9
abundance: -
j_gene: TRBJ2-5
d_gene: -

CDR3nt: TGTGCCACAGAGACGGGCGCCGGGGAGCTGTTTTTT
CDR3aa: CATETGAGELFF
v_gene: TRBV2
abundance: -
j_gene: TRBJ2-2
d_gene: -

CDR3nt: TGTGCCAGCAGCCTCACTAGTGACGGGGCCGGGGAGCTGTTTTTT
CDR3aa: CASSLTSDGAGELFF
v_gene: TRBV6-5
abundance: -
j_gene: TRBJ2-2
d_gene: -

CDR3nt: TGTGCCAGCAGCTCGGGACAGATCTCCTACAATGAGCAGCTCTTC
CDR3aa: CASSSGQISYNEQLF
v_gene: TRBV5-8
abundance: -
j_gene: TRBJ2-1
d_gene: TRBD1

CDR3nt: TGTGCCAGCAGACCACCGGGACTAACCAGCGAGCAGTACTTC
CDR3aa: CASRPPGLTSEQYF
v_gene: TRBV6-5
abundance: -
j_gene: TRBJ2-7
d_gene: TRBD2

CDR3nt: TGTGCCTGGCGGAAGAACACTGAAGCTTTCTTT
CDR3aa: CAWRKNTEAFF
v_gene: TRBV30
abundance: once
j_gene: TRBJ1-1
d_gene: -

CDR3nt: TGTGCCAGCAGCTCAAGAGGACAGCTCTACGAGCAGTACTTC
CDR3aa: CASSSRGQLYEQYF
v_gene: TRBV11-3
abundance: few
j_gene: TRBJ2-7
d_gene: -

CDR3nt: TGTGCCAGCAGCTCAGGACCCGGTGCACACGATACGCAGTATTTT
CDR3aa: CASSSGPGAHDTQYF
v_gene: TRBV11-3
abundance: -
j_gene: TRBJ2-3
d_gene: -

CDR3nt: TGTGCCTGGAGCGGGAGGGCGCACAAGCAGTACTTC
CDR3aa: CAWSGRAHKQYF
v_gene: TRBV30
abundance: -
j_gene: TRBJ2-7
d_gene: TRBD2

CDR3nt: TGCAGCGTTACGGAAGGGGAGCAGAACTATGGCTACACCTTC
CDR3aa: CSVTEGEQNYGYTF
v_gene: TRBV29-1
abundance: -
j_gene: TRBJ1-2
d_gene: -

CDR3nt: TGTGCCAGCAGTTACAGGGGCGCGAATTCACCCCTCCACTTT
CDR3aa: CASSYRGANSPLHF
v_gene: TRBV6-5
abundance: -
j_gene: TRBJ1-6
d_gene: -

CDR3nt: TGTGCCAGCAGTTACGAGGGGATCGCGCAGTACTTC
CDR3aa: CASSYEGIAQYF
v_gene: TRBV6-6
abundance: few
j_gene: TRBJ2-7
d_gene: -